This entry lists 17 T cell receptor beta chains sequenced from one sample in a study of post-analysis software for immune sequencing data. Whole-study results and caveats: Patients used about five TRBV segments, including TRBV5-6, TRBV5-1 and TRBV20-1, more often than controls.

The antigens for these receptors are not known. The library was made from cDNA and included unique molecular identifiers. TCRdb reanalysed the PCR reads using MiXCR and keeps one entry per CDR3 protein. The repertoire consists of around 710,000 distinct CDR3 sequences, with 40% to 55% occurring once and the leading ten covering just under 5%. Sequenced material: blood. The receptors originated from a girl aged 5 to 17 with multiple sclerosis.

Concerning this clonotype itself: This is likely a read error, given that the CDR3 carries no conserved phenylalanine or tryptophan at its end. J is TRBJ2-1 and V is TRBV29-1, with 8 nucleotides matching TRBD2. The V and J ends lost 2 bases and 6 bases, in that order; junction bases with no gene match: 6. The CDR3 has 14 residues. From germline, CDR1 is SQVTM and CDR2 ANQGSEA. This chain's CDR3 is CSVEILAGVNEQFL. The CDR3 DNA sequence: TGCAGCGTTGAAATCCTAGCGGGCGTCAATGAGCAGTTCTTG.

CDR3 sequence: CASSLGLTTSDSYEQYF. CDR3 coding DNA: TGTGCCAGCAGCTTAGGCCTGACGACTAGCGACTCCTACGAGCAGTACTTC. The chain employs TRBV7-8 and TRBJ2-7; 8 nucleotides agree with TRBD2. The germline CDR1 and CDR2 sequences are SGHVS and FQNEAQ. After removal of 1 base from V and 0 bases from J, the junction contained 8 bases not matched to a gene. This CDR3 spans 17 amino acids.

The sample holds one count of this clonotype. This chain uses TRBV4-1 with TRBJ2-7, with TRBD2 matching 7 bases. CDR1 and CDR2 from the germline V gene are MGHRA and YSYEKL. V lost 0 bases, J lost 3 bases, and 14 bases stayed unmatched. CDR3 length: 18 amino acids. CDR3 DNA sequence: TGCGCCAGCAGCCAAGATCGTGGCGGGAGCCCCGTTGACTACGAGCAGTACTTC. Protein sequence: CASSQDRGGSPVDYEQYF.

This chain joins TRBV7-6 and TRBJ1-2; no clear D. Germline V CDR1 and CDR2: SGHVS, FNYEAQ. Trimming took off 0 bases at V and 7 bases at J, with 15 bases between the two ends. This CDR3 has 15 amino acids. The CDR3 loop is CASSLASSGFFGYTF. The CDR3 DNA follows: TGTGCCAGCAGCTTAGCGTCTTCCGGGTTTTTTGGCTACACCTTC.

The chain joins TRBV20-1 to TRBJ1-2, with D uncertain. CDR3 length: 14 amino acids. Looked up from germline, CDR1 is DFQATT and CDR2 is SNEGSKA (reference sequence). V lost 0 bases to trimming and J lost 4 bases, with 12 bases between them. In nucleotides, the CDR3 is TGCAGTGCTAGAGATTTGAGCTGGGGCTATGGCTACACCTTC. Translation: CSARDLSWGYGYTF.

The rearrangement joins TRBV12-3 or TRBV12-4 to TRBJ2-7, with a weak D call TRBD1 (5 bases). The CDR3 length is 14 residues. V was shortened by 6 bases and J by 3 bases, with 15 bases between the two germline ends. As DNA, the CDR3 is TGTGCCAGCAGCGAAGGGGCGAGGATCTACGAGCAGTACTTC. Protein sequence: CASSEGARIYEQYF.

This clonotype was recorded a few times. The V call is TRBV6-1, the J call TRBJ2-1; D gene ambiguous. Germline V gene lookup returns CDR1 MNHNS and CDR2 SASEGT. This CDR3 has 13 residues. Trimming pared 6 bases from V and 1 base from J, leaving 7 bases between. The chain's CDR3 is CASRTTSYNEQFF. DNA of the CDR3: TGTGCCAGCAGGACAACTTCCTACAATGAGCAGTTCTTC.

The J gene is TRBJ2-3, the V gene TRBV12-3 or TRBV12-4, with no clear D. Trimming pared 9 bases from V and 4 bases from J, leaving 14 bases between. This CDR3 is 13 amino acids long. The CDR3 nucleotides read TGTGCCAGTACCGTTTCTCAGGCAGATACGCAGTATTTT. Its translation is CASTVSQADTQYF.

The chain employs TRBV12-3 or TRBV12-4 and TRBJ1-1; D is possibly TRBD1 (5 bases). This CDR3 is built from 12 residues. Trimming stripped 4 bases from V and 4 bases from J, with 7 bases between. The CDR3 sequence is CASSWGGTEAFF. In DNA, the CDR3 is TGTGCCAGCAGTTGGGGGGGCACTGAAGCTTTCTTT.

J is TRBJ2-7 and V is TRBV5-1; either TRBD1 or TRBD2 may supply D (5 bases each). Trimming took 2 bases from V and 2 from J, leaving 11 bases between them. CDR3 size: 14 residues. Germline-derived CDR1 and CDR2 are SGHRS and YFSETQ. The CDR3 region is CASSFRDGAYEQYF. The CDR3 coding sequence is TGCGCCAGCAGCTTCCGGGACGGCGCCTACGAGCAGTACTTC.

This clonotype was detected a few times. J is TRBJ2-7 and V is TRBV20-1; D is ambiguous. Looked up from germline, CDR1 is DFQATT and CDR2 is SNEGSKA (reference sequence). V lost 6 bases, J lost 3 bases, and 18 bases lay in between. There are 14 residues in the CDR3. DNA of the CDR3: TGCAGTGCCACGGGCCCTCACCCGATCTACGAGCAGTACTTC. Residues: CSATGPHPIYEQYF.

The rearrangement links TRBV9 to TRBJ2-5; the match to TRBD1 covers 8 bases. V trimming: 4 bases; J trimming: 0 bases; junction bases outside the gene matches: 5. Germline-derived CDR1 and CDR2 are SGDLS and YYNGEE. The CDR3 is 15 residues long. The CDR3 DNA reads TGTGCCAGCAGCCCACGGACAGGGTACCAAGAGACCCAGTACTTC. Its translation is CASSPRTGYQETQYF. The variable domain in full, with the rest retrieved from reference TRBV9 and TRBJ2-5, is DSGVTQTPKHLITATGQRVTLRCSPRSGDLSVYWYQQSLDQGLQFLIQYYNGEERAKGNILERFSAQQFPDLHSELNLSSLELGDSALYFCASSPRTGYQETQYFGPGTRLLVL.

The chain combines TRBV6-1 with TRBJ2-2, with TRBD2 matching 7 bases. Germline CDR1 reads MNHNS; CDR2 reads SASEGT. CDR3 length: 16 residues. The ends lost 11 bases at V and 1 base at J; junction bases unmatched: 13. CDR3 loop: CAANPGAGVNTGELFF. The CDR3, as DNA: TGTGCCGCAAACCCTGGGGCGGGAGTGAACACCGGGGAGCTGTTTTTT.

The rearrangement uses TRBV20-1 and TRBJ2-1; 9 bases line up with TRBD2. Germline V CDR1 and CDR2: DFQATT, SNEGSKA (reference sequence). CDR3 length equals 16 residues. With 0 bases clipped from V and 4 bases from J, the junction kept 7 bases outside the gene matches. DNA of the CDR3: TGCAGTGCTAGAGATCAGGCTAGCGGGGATTACAATGAGCAGTTCTTC. Translated: CSARDQASGDYNEQFF.

This clonotype was observed a few times. The chain recombines TRBV12-5 with TRBJ1-1; D may be TRBD1 (5 bases). The germline V and J ends were trimmed by 7 bases and 1 base, with 13 bases remaining between them. Per germline, CDR1 LGHNT and CDR2 FRNRAP. The CDR3 covers 14 residues. The CDR3 spells CASAFGGSNTEAFF. The CDR3 DNA sequence: TGTGCTAGTGCCTTCGGGGGATCGAACACTGAAGCTTTCTTT.

V usage is TRBV4-1 and J usage is TRBJ1-4; D ambiguous. In germline, CDR1 is MGHRA, CDR2 YSYEKL. Trimming cost V 1 base and J 5 bases, with 8 bases left between them. The CDR3 has 14 amino acids. The CDR3 reads CASSQGVGNEKLFF. CDR3 DNA sequence: TGCGCCAGCAGCCAAGGGGTTGGCAATGAAAAACTGTTTTTT.

CDR3 nucleotide sequence: TGTGCCAGCAGCCCTAACGGGGATCCGTGGTCGTGGGGCTACACCTTC. Residues: CASSPNGDPWSWGYTF. The chain combines TRBV11-2 with TRBJ1-2; no clear D gene. Germline CDR1 is SGHAT and CDR2 is FQNNGV. V lost 5 bases to trimming and J lost 8 bases, with 24 bases between them. CDR3 size: 16 residues.